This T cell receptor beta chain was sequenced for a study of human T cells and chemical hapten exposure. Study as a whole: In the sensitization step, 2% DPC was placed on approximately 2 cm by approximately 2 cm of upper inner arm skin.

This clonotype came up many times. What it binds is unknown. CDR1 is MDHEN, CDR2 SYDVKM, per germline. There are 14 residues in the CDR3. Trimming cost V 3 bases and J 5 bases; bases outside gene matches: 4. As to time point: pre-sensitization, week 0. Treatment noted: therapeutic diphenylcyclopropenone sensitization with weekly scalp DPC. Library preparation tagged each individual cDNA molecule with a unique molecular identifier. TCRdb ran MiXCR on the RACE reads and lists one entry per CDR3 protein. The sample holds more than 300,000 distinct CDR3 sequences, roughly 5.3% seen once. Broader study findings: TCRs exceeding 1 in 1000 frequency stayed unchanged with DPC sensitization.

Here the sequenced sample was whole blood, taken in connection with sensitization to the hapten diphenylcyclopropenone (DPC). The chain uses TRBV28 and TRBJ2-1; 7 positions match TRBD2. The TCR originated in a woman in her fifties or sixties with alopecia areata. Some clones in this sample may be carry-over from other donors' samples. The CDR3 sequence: CASSLAGDNNEQFF. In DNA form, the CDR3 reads TGTGCCAGCAGTTTGGCGGGAGATAACAATGAGCAGTTCTTC. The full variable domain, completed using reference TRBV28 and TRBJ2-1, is DVKVTQSSRYLVKRTGEKVFLECVQDMDHENMFWYRQDPGLGLRLIYFSYDVKMKEKGDIPEGYSVSREKKERFSLILESASTNQTSMYLCASSLAGDNNEQFFGPGTRLTVL.